These 26 T cell receptor beta chains were sequenced from one sample in a study of T cell clusters in autoimmune cytopenias. TRB was amplified from approximately 250 ng of peripheral blood genomic DNA per sample. TRB rearrangements were amplified by touch-down multiplex PCR with mixed TRB-A/B primers. TCRdb reprocessed the multiplex PCR reads and stores each CDR3 protein as one record, lacking DNA. The repertoire table contains 3,500 to 4,500 distinct CDR3 sequences. A further study also used this sample, focusing on T cell repertoires in aging, cancer and after chemotherapy.

Sequenced input: peripheral blood. Receptors were obtained from a human donor in good health.

The chain is built from TRBV12-3 or TRBV12-4 and TRBJ2-7; TCRdb proposes TRBD1, but this gene call is untestable without DNA. This CDR3 region has 16 residues. The CDR3 here is CASSSSSEGDTYEQYF.

V usage is TRBV20-1 and J usage is TRBJ2-1; the TCRdb call, TRBD1, lacks DNA for checking. The CDR3 loop spans 14 amino acids. CDR1 and CDR2 from the germline V gene are DFQATT and SNEGSKA (reference sequence). The CDR3 spells CSAYRTGAYNEQFF.

This clonotype is medium-sized by frequency. The chain recombines TRBV10-3 with TRBJ2-1; no DNA is available, so the TRBD1 call from TCRdb remains unchecked. The CDR3 length is 12 residues. Germline lookup yields CDR1 ENHRY and CDR2 SYGVKD. CDR3 region: CAISRQSTEQFF.

This clonotype counts as medium-sized by frequency. The chain uses TRBV27 and TRBJ2-6; lacking DNA, the TRBD1 call made by TCRdb goes unchecked. This CDR3 spans 16 amino acids. In germline, CDR1 is MNHEY, CDR2 SMNVEV (reference sequence). The CDR3 protein is CASSLETASGANVLTF.

The rearrangement uses TRBV6-4 and TRBJ2-6. Germline V gene lookup returns CDR1 MRHNA and CDR2 SNTAGT. The CDR3 length is 15 residues. This chain's CDR3 is CASSLVVSGANVLTF.

This clonotype counts as medium-sized by frequency. V usage is TRBV5-4 and J usage is TRBJ2-3; the TCRdb D gene call, TRBD2, has no DNA to confirm it. The CDR3 is 16 residues long. Per germline, CDR1 SGHNT and CDR2 YYREEE (reference sequence). This CDR3 is CASTIELAGGADTQYF.

By frequency, this clonotype is medium-sized. The V and J genes are TRBV6-2 or TRBV6-3 and TRBJ2-1; no DNA is available, so the TRBD1 call from TCRdb remains unchecked. The CDR3 covers 13 residues. Germline assignment: CDR1 MNHEY and CDR2 SVGEGT. This CDR3 is CASSYDSYNEQFF.

The chain combines TRBV7-2 with TRBJ2-3; TCRdb designates TRBD1, a call that cannot be tested without DNA. The CDR3 is 16 amino acids. The germline gives CDR1 SGHTA, CDR2 FQGNSA. The CDR3 reads CASSKVGGAPADTQYF.

Judged by frequency, this clonotype is medium-sized. The rearrangement uses TRBV6-2 or TRBV6-3 and TRBJ2-7; TCRdb reports TRBD2, a call that lacks DNA to check it against. The CDR3 totals 13 residues. Germline-derived CDR1 and CDR2 are MNHEY and SVGEGT. The CDR3 loop reads CATQRGAFYEQYF.

The chain combines TRBV4-2 with TRBJ2-3; the D call of TRBD2 rests on TCRdb alone, since no DNA is present to check it. Germline V gene lookup returns CDR1 LGHNA and CDR2 YNFKEQ. The CDR3 length is 16 residues. The CDR3 loop is CASSQERRGAKDTQYF.

This clonotype is labeled medium-sized based on frequency. This chain links TRBV7-2 with TRBJ2-5. CDR1 is SGHTA, CDR2 FQGNSA, per germline. The length of the CDR3 is 14 residues. The CDR3 here is CASSLTWSQETQYF.

By frequency, this clonotype registers medium-sized (0.01 to 0.1%). The chain employs TRBV5-6 and TRBJ1-6; lacking DNA, the TRBD1 call made by TCRdb goes unchecked. Germline CDR1 SGHDT, CDR2 YYEEEE. The CDR3 loop spans 14 amino acids. CDR3 loop: CASSLVGVLSPLHF.

This clonotype shows up as medium-sized by frequency. V is TRBV5-6 and J is TRBJ2-5. This CDR3 is built from 14 residues. The germline V gene encodes CDR1 SGHDT and CDR2 YYEEEE. The CDR3 spells CASSLATVAETQYF.

This clonotype is deemed medium-sized by its frequency. The chain couples TRBV7-6 to TRBJ1-3. Germline V lookup: CDR1 SGHVS, CDR2 FNYEAQ. The CDR3 loop spans 15 amino acids. CDR3 protein: CASSPREGTGNTIYF.

Considering frequency, this clonotype is medium-sized. The rearrangement uses TRBV24-1 and TRBJ2-3; as DNA is missing, the TRBD1 call by TCRdb cannot be tested. The germline V gene has CDR1 KGHDR and CDR2 SFDVKD. The CDR3 spans 15 residues. The CDR3 loop is CATSDRARQGDTQYF.

This clonotype is large (0.1 to 1%) by frequency. The V gene is TRBV29-1, the J gene TRBJ2-2; TCRdb proposes TRBD1, but this gene call is untestable without DNA. This CDR3 is built from 14 residues. Germline V lookup: CDR1 SQVTM, CDR2 ANQGSEA. CDR3 in amino acids: CSVVVRRGTGELFF.

By frequency, this clonotype is medium-sized. This rearrangement joins TRBV10-3 to TRBJ2-3; TCRdb lists TRBD2, though no DNA is available to test this call. The CDR3 contains 15 residues. Germline V gene lookup returns CDR1 ENHRY and CDR2 SYGVKD. This chain's CDR3 is CAITKTGGPTDTQYF.

The chain is built from TRBV7-3 and TRBJ2-2; the D call from TCRdb, TRBD2, cannot be confirmed without DNA. Germline V CDR1 and CDR2: SGHTA, FQGTGA. The CDR3 contains 15 residues. Here the CDR3 reads CASSPAGGGTGELFF.

V gene TRBV12-3 or TRBV12-4 combines with J gene TRBJ1-1. This CDR3 contains 14 residues. CDR3 amino acids: CASSFGEKNTEAFF.

This clonotype is medium-sized by frequency. CDR3 sequence reads: CASRRGTDTQYF. The rearrangement links TRBV27 to TRBJ2-3; TCRdb proposes TRBD1, but this gene call is untestable without DNA. This CDR3 comprises 12 residues. The V gene's germline CDR1 is MNHEY and CDR2 SMNVEV (reference sequence).

The V gene is TRBV2, the J gene TRBJ1-6; the TCRdb call, TRBD1, lacks DNA for checking. This CDR3 is built from 16 residues. Germline V lookup: CDR1 SNHLY, CDR2 FYNNEI. The CDR3 spells CASSAGGGVPNSPLHF.

The chain combines TRBV5-1 with TRBJ2-5; TCRdb picks TRBD2, but there is no DNA to check that call. CDR1 is SGHRS and CDR2 is YFSETQ in the germline V gene. This CDR3 comprises 13 residues. CDR3 region: CASSLGAGETQYF.

This clonotype registers medium-sized by frequency. Here the CDR3 reads CAWSLEPRNTGELFF. The chain links TRBV30 to TRBJ2-2. This CDR3 region has 15 residues. CDR1 and CDR2 from the germline V gene are GTSNPN and SVGIG (reference sequence). Full variable domain (remainder filled in from reference TRBV30 and TRBJ2-2): SQTIHQWPATLVQPVGSPLSLECTVEGTSNPNLYWYRQAAGRGLQLLFYSVGIGQISSEVPQNLSASRPQDRQFILSSKKLLLSDSGFYLCAWSLEPRNTGELFFGEGSRLTVL.

This clonotype is classed as medium-sized (0.01 to 0.1%) by frequency. This chain uses TRBV19 with TRBJ2-1. The CDR3 contains 15 residues. CDR1 is LNHDA and CDR2 is SQIVND in the germline V gene (reference sequence). The CDR3 here is CASSIGVSSYNEQFF.

V usage is TRBV20-1 and J usage is TRBJ2-4. Per germline, CDR1 DFQATT and CDR2 SNEGSKA (reference sequence). The CDR3 consists of 12 residues. The CDR3 is CSVWGAKNIQYF.

By frequency, this clonotype is medium-sized. The V call is TRBV6-5, the J call TRBJ2-3; TCRdb indicates TRBD1, and absent DNA this call remains unverified. Germline CDR1 is MNHEY and CDR2 is SVGAGI. CDR3 length: 15 residues. CDR3 sequence: CASRTGTVITDTQYF.